This T cell receptor (beta chain) was recovered during a study of T cell responses to AZD1222 COVID-19 vaccine. Sequencing was performed with immunoSEQ multiplex PCR; in TCRdb, only in-frame clones are kept and a portion is missing. The sample records about 140,000 clones, over 90% being singletons. This CDR3 contains 15 residues. Trimming removed 0 bases at V and 1 base at J, with 8 bases between. Per the germline V gene, CDR1 is SGHDT and CDR2 is YYEEEE. This clone has a single count. The sequence came from an adult in good health. The starting material was peripheral blood, obtained on day 0 of MenACWY control vaccination. This rearrangement joins TRBV5-6 to TRBJ1-3; D remains ambiguous. The CDR3 reads CASSLDIRSGNTIYF. DNA of the CDR3: TGTGCCAGCAGCTTGGACATCCGGTCTGGAAACACCATATATTTT.